This entry lists 7 T cell receptor delta chains sequenced from one sample in a study of gamma-delta chains in newborns, infants, children. TCRdb reprocessed the reads using CATT. The sample lists about 4,000 delta-chain clones, roughly 14% occurring once. The specimen sequenced was blood. The source is a child who was a newborn, infant or young child, either healthy, febrile or measles-vaccinated (not recorded which).

On this clone itself: TCRdb's protein for this DNA is that of a much larger clone and differs from the translation at residue 8, likely a read error; the protein shown is the DNA translation. CDR3 loop: CACDTAGSPRGTAQLFF. The CDR3 DNA sequence: TGTGCCTGTGACACTGCTGGGAGTCCCCGGGGGACAGCACAACTCTTCTTT. V and J are TRDV2 and TRDJ2, with D possibly being TRDD3 (5 bases). Trimming cost V 1 base and J 4 bases, with 18 bases left between them. Germline V gives CDR1 GEAIGNYY, CDR2 EKD. CDR3 length: 17 amino acids.

A word on this clone: At one end, the junction sequence differs from germline, possibly due to a read error. The V and J genes are TRDV2 and TRDJ3; the match to TRDD3 covers 10 bases. In the absence of a J gene in TCRdb, the DNA was matched to germline to assign it here. Germline V CDR1 and CDR2: GEAIGNYY, EKD. The CDR3 covers 19 residues. The CDR3 reads CACDVRGDTRTWDTRKMFF. CDR3 nucleotide sequence: TGTGCCTGTGACGTACGGGGGGATACGCGAACCTGGGACACCCGAAAGATGTTTTTC.

Details on this clone: This could be a read error, since a much larger clone is one nucleotide away. This rearrangement joins TRDV1 to TRDJ1, with 9 bases matching TRDD2. J was trimmed by 2 bases and V by 1 base; bases with no gene match: 26. CDR1 is TSWWSYY, CDR2 QGS, per germline. The CDR3 runs to 23 residues. The CDR3 loop is CALGEPLPTTIWYSAGGTDKLIF. The CDR3 DNA sequence: TGTGCTCTTGGGGAACCCCTTCCTACGACCATTTGGTACTCGGCCGGAGGAACCGATAAACTCATCTTT.

Worth noting for this clone: Translating this DNA gives a protein that differs at residue 3 from the TCRdb one, which belongs to a much larger clone; a read error is likely, and the protein shown is this translation. This rearrangement joins TRDV2 to TRDJ2; 7 bases map to TRDD3. This CDR3 contains 18 residues. In germline, CDR1 is GEAIGNYY, CDR2 EKD. CDR3 residues: CARDPIQPEGYSTAQLFF. CDR3 coding DNA: TGTGCCCGTGACCCTATTCAGCCGGAGGGATACAGCACAGCACAACTCTTCTTT.

A note on this clone: The TCRdb record carries a much larger clone's protein, which differs from this DNA's translation at residue 17; a read error is the likely cause, and the protein listed here is the DNA translation. This chain joins TRDV2 and TRDJ3, with TRDD3 matching over 10 bases. The germline gives CDR1 GEAIGNYY, CDR2 EKD. The CDR3 is 19 amino acids. In nucleotides, the CDR3 is TGTGCCTGTGACCGACTGGGGGATCGTTCCTCCTGGGACACCCGACAGACGTTTTTC. It encodes CACDRLGDRSSWDTRQTFF.

As to this clone: With a much larger clone just one base away, this may be a read error. This sample also contains other DNA sequences that code for the same CDR3. The chain recombines TRDV2 with TRDJ1; 11 bases are shared with TRDD3. Germline CDR1 is GEAIGNYY and CDR2 is EKD. The CDR3 extends over 18 amino acids. V shed 0 bases and J 1 base; nucleotides not matched to a gene: 9. CDR3 region: CACDTLLGDIPRTDKLIF. DNA for the CDR3: TGTGCCTGTGACACCTTACTGGGGGATATCCCGCGCACCGATAAACTCATCTTT.

As regards this clone: Just one base apart from a much larger clone, this may be a read error. The chain employs TRDV2 and TRDJ1; 13 nucleotides align to TRDD3. The J gene, absent from TCRdb, was called here by matching the DNA to germline. The CDR3 consists of 15 residues. After removal of 2 bases from V and 2 bases from J, the junction contained 1 base not matched to a gene. Germline V gene lookup returns CDR1 GEAIGNYY and CDR2 EKD. CDR3 bases: TGTGCCTGTGACATACTGGGGGATACGACCGATAAACTCATCTTT. Translated: CACDILGDTTDKLIF.